Listed below are T cell receptor beta chains from one sample, sequenced in a study of blood T cell repertoires in COVID-19. Sequencing was performed with immunoSEQ multiplex PCR; in TCRdb, only in-frame clones are kept and a portion is missing. The table includes hundreds of thousands of clones, roughly 80% detected once. Sequencing input: peripheral blood. These receptors came from a woman over 75 with acute or convalescent COVID-19. Both conserved end residues are part of each CDR3. The order of the fields is V gene, J gene, clone size, D gene, CDR3 protein, CDR3 DNA. The D gene is left open where the match is weak. Clone size is stated in some rows and not others, as once, few, many or a class when expanded.

V: TRBV4-1
J: TRBJ2-5
size: NA
D: TRBD2
CDR3: CASSRTSGGPQETQYF
DNA: TGCGCCAGCAGCCGGACTAGCGGGGGGCCCCAAGAGACCCAGTACTTC

V: TRBV21-1
J: TRBJ1-1
size: NA
D: NA
CDR3: CASTLTMNTEAFF
DNA: TGTGCCAGCACCCTTACTATGAACACTGAAGCTTTCTTT

V: TRBV5-1
J: TRBJ1-1
size: many
D: NA
CDR3: CASSHPQNTEAFF
DNA: TGCGCCAGCAGCCACCCACAAAACACTGAAGCTTTCTTT

V: TRBV19
J: TRBJ1-1
size: NA
D: NA
CDR3: CASSIGGGGTEAFF
DNA: TGTGCCAGTAGTATAGGGGGAGGAGGGACTGAAGCTTTCTTT

V: TRBV7-6
J: TRBJ1-1
size: NA
D: TRBD1
CDR3: CASSAAVGQGLGTEAFF
DNA: TGTGCCAGCAGCGCAGCAGTGGGACAGGGGTTGGGGACTGAAGCTTTCTTT

V: TRBV29-1
J: TRBJ1-2
size: NA
D: TRBD1
CDR3: CSVERSGTAYGYTF
DNA: TGCAGCGTTGAAAGGTCCGGGACAGCGTATGGCTACACCTTC

V: TRBV5-4
J: TRBJ1-2
size: NA
D: NA
CDR3: CASSLDLADYGYTF
DNA: TGTGCCAGCAGCTTGGACCTAGCAGACTATGGCTACACCTTC

V: TRBV5-1
J: TRBJ2-2
size: NA
D: TRBD1
CDR3: CASSRTGMGTGELFF
DNA: TGCGCCAGCAGCAGGACAGGAATGGGCACCGGGGAGCTGTTTTTT

V: TRBV7-2
J: TRBJ1-3
size: NA
D: NA
CDR3: CASSFQGPSGNTIYF
DNA: TGTGCCAGCAGCTTTCAGGGGCCCTCTGGAAACACCATATATTTT

V: TRBV9
J: TRBJ2-3
size: once
D: TRBD2
CDR3: CASSPRGLGLLSTDTQYF
DNA: TGTGCCAGCAGCCCTAGAGGATTGGGACTACTAAGCACAGATACGCAGTATTTT

V: TRBV19
J: TRBJ2-3
size: NA
D: TRBD2
CDR3: CATRAGGPTDTQYF
DNA: TGTGCCACACGGGCGGGGGGCCCGACAGATACGCAGTATTTT

V: TRBV19
J: TRBJ1-3
size: NA
D: TRBD1
CDR3: CASSGQASSGNTIYF
DNA: TGTGCCAGTAGTGGACAGGCGAGCTCTGGAAACACCATATATTTT

V: TRBV7-3
J: TRBJ2-3
size: NA
D: TRBD2
CDR3: CASSLGTSRPDTQYF
DNA: TGTGCCAGCAGCCTCGGGACTAGCCGTCCCGATACGCAGTATTTT

V: TRBV7-9
J: TRBJ2-1
size: NA
D: TRBD1
CDR3: CASSRVTGGNHNEQFF
DNA: TGTGCCAGCAGCCGAGTGACAGGGGGTAATCACAATGAGCAGTTCTTC

V: TRBV3-1/TRBV3-2
J: TRBJ1-6
size: NA
D: NA
CDR3: CASSVGREGSPLHF
DNA: TGTGCCAGCAGCGTCGGGAGAGAAGGTTCACCCCTCCACTTT

V: TRBV19
J: TRBJ1-2
size: NA
D: TRBD1
CDR3: CASSIGARTGNYGYTF
DNA: TGTGCCAGTAGTATAGGGGCCAGGACAGGAAACTATGGCTACACCTTC

V: TRBV2
J: TRBJ2-3
size: NA
D: TRBD1
CDR3: CASSGWGQGVDTQYF
DNA: TGTGCCAGCAGTGGATGGGGGCAGGGGGTAGATACGCAGTATTTT

V: TRBV9
J: TRBJ1-3
size: NA
D: NA
CDR3: CASSVGEGNTIYF
DNA: TGTGCCAGCAGCGTAGGAGAAGGAAACACCATATATTTT

V: TRBV5-1
J: TRBJ2-3
size: NA
D: NA
CDR3: CASSLDGRMADTQYF
DNA: TGCGCCAGCAGCTTGGATGGGAGAATGGCAGATACGCAGTATTTT

V: TRBV10-3
J: TRBJ2-1
size: few
D: TRBD2
CDR3: CAIRQTSGGINEQFF
DNA: TGTGCCATCAGACAGACTAGCGGGGGGATCAATGAGCAGTTCTTC

V: TRBV7-8
J: TRBJ1-2
size: NA
D: NA
CDR3: CASSLVGGTLDGSHYGYTF
DNA: TGTGCCAGCAGCTTAGTCGGCGGGACCTTAGACGGGTCTCACTATGGCTACACCTTC

V: TRBV30
J: TRBJ1-5
size: NA
D: TRBD1
CDR3: CAWSKGQGADNQPQHF
DNA: TGTGCCTGGAGTAAGGGACAGGGGGCGGATAATCAGCCCCAGCATTTT

V: TRBV6-6
J: TRBJ2-3
size: NA
D: NA
CDR3: CASSFSGQWNTQYF
DNA: TGTGCCAGCAGTTTCTCCGGACAGTGGAATACGCAGTATTTT

V: TRBV2
J: TRBJ1-2
size: NA
D: NA
CDR3: CASSSQRSNYGYTF
DNA: TGTGCCAGCAGTTCCCAACGTAGCAACTATGGCTACACCTTC

V: TRBV5-1
J: TRBJ2-3
size: NA
D: NA
CDR3: CASSLNAGTDTQYF
DNA: TGCGCCAGCAGCTTGAATGCAGGCACAGATACGCAGTATTTT